The T cell receptor beta chain described here comes from a study of blood T cells in healthy people across ages. The CDR3 loop spans 13 amino acids. Trimming left V 5 bases short and J 2 bases short, with 9 bases between. Germline assignment: CDR1 MNHEY and CDR2 SVGAGI. Notes on the study in general: Versus aged donors, long-lived donors had higher diversity and more naive CD4+ cells. The unsorted PBMCs prevented any conclusive comparison of naive versus antigen-experienced cells.

Regarding this clonotype: Its antigen is undetermined.

The use of a sample-barcoded 5' primer and a J-beta primer mix characterized a second PCR of roughly 7 to 11 cycles. TCRdb recomputed calls from the 5' RACE reads with MiXCR, one row per CDR3 protein. The table has hundreds of thousands of distinct CDR3 sequences, 20% to 25% seen once. The receptor was isolated from a man in his 70s in good health. The chain combines TRBV6-5 with TRBJ2-5; no reliable D call. Sequenced sample: blood. CDR3 sequence: CASSIGLQETQYF. In DNA, the CDR3 is TGTGCCAGCAGTATAGGCCTACAAGAGACCCAGTACTTC.